This T cell receptor (beta chain) was sequenced during a study of blood T cell repertoires in COVID-19. CDR1 is LNHDA and CDR2 is SQIVND in the germline V gene (reference sequence). This CDR3 has 18 residues. The ends were cut back, 8 bases at V and 0 bases at J, with 20 bases in the middle. TCRdb's copy holds only in-frame clones and misses some; the assay was immunoSEQ multiplex PCR. The data hold roughly 110,000 clones, with more than 70% observed a single time. The chain employs TRBV19 and TRBJ2-6, with TRBD1 as a possible D gene (6 bases). The source material was peripheral blood. The TCR sequence derives from a woman aged 55-69 years with COVID-19, enrolled during active disease. The CDR3 region has the DNA TGTGCCAGTCGGAAGGGGCAGGGGCAAAGCTCTGGGGCCAACGTCCTGACTTTC. This encodes CASRKGQGQSSGANVLTF.